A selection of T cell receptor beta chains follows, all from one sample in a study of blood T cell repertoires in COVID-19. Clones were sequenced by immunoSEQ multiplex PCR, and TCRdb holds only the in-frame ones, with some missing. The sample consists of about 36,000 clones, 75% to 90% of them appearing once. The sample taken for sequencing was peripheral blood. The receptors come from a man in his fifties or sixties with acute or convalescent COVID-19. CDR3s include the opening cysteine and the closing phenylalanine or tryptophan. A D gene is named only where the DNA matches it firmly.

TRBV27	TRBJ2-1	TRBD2	CASSLLAGNSYNEQFF
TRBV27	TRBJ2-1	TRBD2	CASSPPGLALYNEQFF
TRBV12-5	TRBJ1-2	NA	CASGSNFLYGYTF
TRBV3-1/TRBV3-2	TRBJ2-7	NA	CASSQARAYEQYF
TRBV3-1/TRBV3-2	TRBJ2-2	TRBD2	CASSDTSGRARITGELFF
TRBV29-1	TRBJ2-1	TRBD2	CSVEGWGLAGMGTYNEQFF
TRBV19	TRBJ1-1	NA	CASRRRGDTEAFF
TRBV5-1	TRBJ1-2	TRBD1	CASSSGTAYNYGYTF
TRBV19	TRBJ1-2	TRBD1	CASSIDVVTGGLGYTF
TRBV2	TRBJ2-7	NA	CASSENTNSYEQYF
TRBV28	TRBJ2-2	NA	CASSSGSIWGGELFF
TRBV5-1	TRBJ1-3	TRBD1	CASSSTQGGNTIYF
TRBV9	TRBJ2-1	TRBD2	CASSKRLAIYNEQFF
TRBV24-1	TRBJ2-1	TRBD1	CATSDGGQLSSYNEQFF
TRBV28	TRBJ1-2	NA	CASRSVLRGYTF
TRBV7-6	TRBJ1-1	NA	CASSLSKTAQAFF
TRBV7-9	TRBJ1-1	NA	CASSLDFGNTEAFF
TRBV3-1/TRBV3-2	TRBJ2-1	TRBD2	CASSQERLAADEQFF
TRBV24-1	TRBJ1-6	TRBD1	CATSENRGNSPLHF
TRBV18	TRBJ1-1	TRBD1	CASSPTGTGITEAFF
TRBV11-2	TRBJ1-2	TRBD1	CASSLRDRDFGYTF
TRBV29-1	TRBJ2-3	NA	CSVGGDSWDTQYF
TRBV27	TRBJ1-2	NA	CASSPRGDYGYTF
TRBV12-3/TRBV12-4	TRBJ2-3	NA	CASSSYVDTQYF
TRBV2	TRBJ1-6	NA	CASSGQGGNNSPLHF
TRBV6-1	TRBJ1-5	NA	CASSEVGGNQPQHF
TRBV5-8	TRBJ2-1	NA	CASSSGQTVWVGNEQFF
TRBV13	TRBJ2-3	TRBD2	CASSPSRLAGGPDTQYF
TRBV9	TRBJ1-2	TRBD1	CASSAGGTGAYGYTF
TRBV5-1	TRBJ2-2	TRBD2	CASSTRTSGYFTGELFF
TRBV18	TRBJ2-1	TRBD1	CASSPLRQGATTYNEQFF
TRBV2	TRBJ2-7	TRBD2	CASIVLAGKYEQYF
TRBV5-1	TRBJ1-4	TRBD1	CASSLDGTAEKLFF
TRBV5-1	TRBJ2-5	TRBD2	CASSPAGGETQYF